These 6 T cell receptor beta chains were all obtained from the same sample, sequenced in a study of T cells in women clearing cervical HPV infection. Produced via immunoSEQ multiplex PCR; TCRdb's table is partial and in-frame only. The table lists about 14,000 clones, with about 7.6% in the top ten. The sequenced material came from blood buffy coat. The receptors come from a woman between 18 and 69 years old with a cervical HPV16 infection that either progressed to CIN3+ or cleared (not recorded which).

Comments on this clone: The DNA ends 3 residues before the CDR3 does, and the rest of the CDR3 is filled in from the germline J gene. V gene TRBV4-2 combines with J gene TRBJ2-4; the match to TRBD2 covers 13 bases. Germline CDR1 is LGHNA and CDR2 is YNFKEQ. This CDR3 spans 21 amino acids. V was clipped by 3 bases and J by 2 bases; unmatched bases: 16. CDR3 in amino acids: CASSHLAVTSGGSRTKNIQYF. The sequenced CDR3 bases are TGTGCCAGCAGCCATCTCGCGGTGACTAGCGGGGGGAGTAGGACCAAAAACATT.

Points on this clone: The read finishes 3 residues shy of the CDR3 end, and the germline J gene is used to complete it. The V and J genes are TRBV29-1 and TRBJ2-1, with TRBD2 identical over 13 bases. The V and J ends lost 0 bases and 3 bases, in that order; junction bases with no gene match: 11. The CDR3 runs 19 residues. Germline V gene data show CDR1 as SQVTM and CDR2 as ANQGSEA. The DNA read from the CDR3 is TGCAGCGTTGAAGACCGGACTAGCGGGAGAGTGAAAAGCTACAATGAG. Encoded protein: CSVEDRTSGRVKSYNE. The complete CDR3 sequence is CSVEDRTSGRVKSYNEQFF.

Note on this clone: From the germline J gene comes the end of the CDR3, since the read stops 3 residues before it. The chain joins TRBV6-2 or TRBV6-3 to TRBJ2-7, with a possible D match to TRBD1 (6 bases). Germline values: CDR1 MNHEY, CDR2 SVGEGT. This CDR3 is 15 amino acids long. With 6 bases removed from V and 6 bases from J, the gap between germline ends came to 21 bases. The CDR3 here is CASRTRTVPLGEQYF. CDR3 DNA, as far as it was read: TGTGCCAGCAGAACCCGGACAGTACCCCTTGGCGAG.

In regard to this clone: The read halts 3 residues ahead of the CDR3 end, with the missing end drawn from the germline J gene. The chain links TRBV28 to TRBJ1-3; D is perhaps TRBD1 (5 bases). This CDR3 has 15 residues. Germline CDR1 MDHEN, CDR2 SYDVKM. V shed 2 bases and J shed 0 bases, with 8 bases lying between them. CDR3 amino acids: CASSLNRISGNTIYF. Incomplete CDR3 DNA: TGTGCCAGCAGTTTAAACAGGATCTCTGGAAACACC.

Note on this clone: At one boundary the junction diverges from the germline segment, which might be a read error. The sequenced fragment ends 3 residues before the CDR3 boundary, so the rest is inferred from the germline J gene. The chain uses TRBV4-2 and TRBJ2-3; D is unresolved. The CDR3 loop spans 13 amino acids. Germline V lookup: CDR1 LGHNA, CDR2 YNFKEQ. CDR3 bases read: TGCGCCAGCAGCCAAGATCTTTCAGATACG. Amino acids: CASSQDLSDT. The entire CDR3 sequence reads CASSQDLSDTQYF.

Of note for this clone: Read data end 3 residues before the CDR3 end; the end is taken from the germline J gene. The genes are TRBV19 and TRBJ2-5; 7 nucleotides match TRBD1. The germline V gene has CDR1 LNHDA and CDR2 SQIVND (reference sequence). This CDR3 has 14 residues. V lost 5 bases, J lost 5 bases, and 8 bases stayed unmatched. Here the CDR3 reads CASSSGQTIETQYF. CDR3 DNA, as far as it was read: TGTGCCAGTAGTTCGGGACAGACTATCGAGACC.